The present T cell receptor (beta chain) was sequenced within a study of blood T cell repertoires in COVID-19. Study overall: Acute and convalescent COVID-19 samples came from the United States, Italy and Spain.

The germline V gene encodes CDR1 SGHTA and CDR2 FQGTGA. Germline trimming cut 0 bases from V and 7 bases from J; bases unmatched to any gene: 1. The CDR3 runs to 15 residues. Study processing details: The authors estimated nucleated cell counts from reference gene primer amplification. Using immunoSEQ multiplex PCR, the repertoire was profiled, and TCRdb retains in-frame clones only, with some absent. V, J and clone size were drawn from that table, and D and trimming were deduced from the DNA. The data hold under 200,000 clones, with 87% observed a single time. This TCR came from a man in his 60s with active or convalescent COVID-19. The source material was peripheral blood. The chain links TRBV7-3 to TRBJ2-1; 12 bases line up with TRBD2. Written as DNA, the CDR3 is TGTGCCAGCAGCTTAACCGGACTAGCGGGGAATGAGCAGTTCTTC. Translated: CASSLTGLAGNEQFF.